Listed below are T cell receptor beta chains from one sample, sequenced in a study of graft-versus-host responses after intestinal transplantation. Generated by immunoSEQ multiplex PCR, the TCRdb table keeps only in-frame clones and is missing some. The data contain about 120,000 clones, 95% of them seen just once; the ten biggest clones take up more than 2.5%. The antigens for these receptors are not known. The source material was unstimulated CD8+ T cells sorted from spleen or lymph node cells, sampled before intestinal transplant. Receptors originate from a human donor who received an intestinal transplant. CDR3s include the opening cysteine and the closing phenylalanine or tryptophan. The D gene is left open where the match is weak. The listing skips clone size in some rows; elsewhere it reads once, few, many or a size class.

V: TRBV7-2
J: TRBJ1-2
size: .
D: TRBD1
DNA: TGTGCCAGCAGCGACGTCGACAGGGAGTATTTCTATGGCTACACCTTC
CDR3: CASSDVDREYFYGYTF

V: TRBV5-4
J: TRBJ2-3
size: .
D: TRBD1
DNA: TGTGCCAGCAGCCGTGTAAATAGACAGGGGGCAAGCACAGATACGCAGTATTTT
CDR3: CASSRVNRQGASTDTQYF

V: TRBV9
J: TRBJ2-2
size: .
D: .
DNA: TGTGCCAGCAGCGTGAAGGGTATTGGTACCGGGGAGCTGTTTTTT
CDR3: CASSVKGIGTGELFF

V: TRBV23-1
J: TRBJ1-6
size: .
D: TRBD1
DNA: TGCGCCAGCAGTCCACCGGGACAGCATTTATCACCCCTCCACTTT
CDR3: CASSPPGQHLSPLHF

V: TRBV4-2
J: TRBJ2-1
size: .
D: TRBD2
DNA: TGTGCCAGCAGCCAAGAAGAAGGAGCGGGACTCTACAATGAGCAGTTCTTC
CDR3: CASSQEEGAGLYNEQFF

V: TRBV10-3
J: TRBJ2-7
size: .
D: TRBD2
DNA: TGTGCCGGGGGTCGGACTAGATGGGGGTACGAGCAGTACTTC
CDR3: CAGGRTRWGYEQYF

V: TRBV10-2
J: TRBJ2-7
size: .
D: .
DNA: TGCGCCAGCAGATCGGAGACCACCTACGAGCAGTACTTC
CDR3: CASRSETTYEQYF

V: TRBV27
J: TRBJ2-1
size: .
D: TRBD1
DNA: TGTGCCAGCAGTTTATGGGGACAGGATACTAACAATGAGCAGTTCTTC
CDR3: CASSLWGQDTNNEQFF

V: TRBV9
J: TRBJ2-1
size: .
D: .
DNA: TGTGCCAGCAGCGTAGGGGAATTCTCCTACAATGAGCAGTTCTTC
CDR3: CASSVGEFSYNEQFF

V: TRBV6-1
J: TRBJ1-1
size: .
D: TRBD1
DNA: TGTGCCAGCAGTGAATTCAGGGGGTCGCAGACTGAAGCTTTCTTT
CDR3: CASSEFRGSQTEAFF

V: TRBV28
J: TRBJ2-1
size: once
D: TRBD2
DNA: TGTGCCAGCAGTACCCTCAGCGGGGGGCTATTTAATGAGCAGTTCTTC
CDR3: CASSTLSGGLFNEQFF

V: TRBV9
J: TRBJ1-6
size: .
D: .
DNA: TGTGCCAGCAGTCCCCGGGCCTACTATAATTCACCCCTCCACTTT
CDR3: CASSPRAYYNSPLHF

V: TRBV6-1
J: TRBJ1-1
size: .
D: .
DNA: TGTGCCAGCAGTGAAAGGGGTTCAAGGTACACTGAAGCTTTCTTT
CDR3: CASSERGSRYTEAFF

V: TRBV15
J: TRBJ2-3
size: .
D: .
DNA: TGTGCCACCAGCATGGGGTCCTCCAGCACAGATACGCAGTATTTT
CDR3: CATSMGSSSTDTQYF

V: TRBV28
J: TRBJ2-7
size: .
D: TRBD2
DNA: TGTGCCAGCAGTTTTACTAGCGGGGGACCCTACGAGCAGTACTTC
CDR3: CASSFTSGGPYEQYF

V: TRBV27
J: TRBJ2-7
size: .
D: .
DNA: TGTGCCAGCAGTTTTCGAGGAGTCTCCTACGAGCAGTACTTC
CDR3: CASSFRGVSYEQYF

V: TRBV4-3
J: TRBJ2-5
size: once
D: TRBD2
DNA: TGCGCCAGCAGCCTGGGACTAGCGGGAACATTTCAAGAGACCCAGTACTTC
CDR3: CASSLGLAGTFQETQYF